One sample yielded the 30 T cell receptor beta chains listed below, sequenced in a study of blood T cell repertoires in COVID-19. The protocol was immunoSEQ multiplex PCR, while the TCRdb copy is restricted to in-frame clones and leaves out a portion. Of 120,000 or so clones in the sample, approximately 77% are singletons; the top ten hold approximately 7.9%. The sample comprised peripheral blood. All receptors derive from a human donor in a cohort sampled during active COVID-19.

The chain recombines TRBV6-2 or TRBV6-3 with TRBJ2-3, with 8 bases identical to TRBD2. CDR3 length equals 14 residues. V gave up 2 bases and J gave up 4 bases; unmatched junction bases: 2. Germline lookup yields CDR1 MNHEY and CDR2 SVGEGT. Here the CDR3 DNA reads TGTGCCAGCAGTTACGGCGGGGGGTCAGATACGCAGTATTTT. The encoded protein is CASSYGGGSDTQYF.

The CDR3 reads CASSESQGADTEAFF. The CDR3 DNA reads as TGCGCCAGCAGTGAGAGTCAGGGGGCGGACACTGAAGCTTTCTTT. This chain joins TRBV10-1 and TRBJ1-1, with 8 bases aligning to TRBD1. This CDR3 has 15 amino acids. CDR1 is WNHNN and CDR2 is SYGVQD in the germline V gene (reference sequence). Trimming removed 2 bases from V and 3 bases from J; junction bases left unmatched: 5.

The chain is built from TRBV5-8 and TRBJ2-5, with D tentatively TRBD1 (5 bases). The CDR3 is made up of 14 amino acids. The ends were cut back, 0 bases at V and 5 bases at J, with 11 bases in the middle. The V gene's germline CDR1 is SGHTS and CDR2 YDEGEE. CDR3 nucleotides: TGTGCCAGCAGCTTGGAACAGGCTGGGGAGACCCAGTACTTC. Translated: CASSLEQAGETQYF.

This sequence joins TRBV11-1 and TRBJ1-2; possible D gene TRBD1, 5 bases. The CDR3 covers 15 residues. The germline CDR1 and CDR2 sequences are SGHAT and FQDESV (reference sequence). V gave up 0 bases and J gave up 0 bases, with 8 bases separating them. The CDR3 sequence: CASSLAGEANYGYTF. CDR3 bases: TGTGCCAGCAGCTTAGCAGGGGAAGCTAACTATGGCTACACCTTC.

This clone has only a few counts. J is TRBJ1-1 and V is TRBV5-6, with D hard to call. Germline V gene sequence: CDR1 SGHDT, CDR2 YYEEEE. V was pared by 0 bases and J by 10 bases, with 10 bases between. The CDR3 has 12 residues. CDR3 amino acids: CASSLEPGRAFF. The CDR3 DNA follows: TGTGCCAGCAGCTTGGAACCGGGAAGAGCTTTCTTT.

The V call is TRBV7-9, the J call TRBJ2-7; 8 bases agree with TRBD1. The CDR3 is 13 amino acids. Germline V gene data show CDR1 as SEHNR and CDR2 as FQNEAQ (reference sequence). J was trimmed by 5 bases and V by 2 bases; bases with no gene match: 2. The CDR3 DNA is TGTGCCAGCAGCTTACAGGGGGCGGACGAGCAGTACTTC. Encoded protein: CASSLQGADEQYF.

This clone came up a few times. The genes are TRBV27 and TRBJ2-7, with a possible D match to TRBD1 (6 bases). This CDR3 contains 13 residues. Per germline, CDR1 MNHEY and CDR2 SMNVEV (reference sequence). V was pared by 3 bases and J by 2 bases, with 8 bases between. CDR3 loop: CASSLNRAYEQYF. The CDR3 DNA follows: TGTGCCAGCAGTTTGAACAGGGCCTACGAGCAGTACTTC.

This chain connects TRBV7-2 to TRBJ1-1; D is uncertain. CDR1 and CDR2 from the germline V gene are SGHTA and FQGNSA. Trimming removed 3 bases at V and 4 bases at J, with 9 bases between. The CDR3 contains 13 residues. The CDR3: CASSLGESTEAFF. The CDR3 DNA reads TGTGCCAGCAGCTTGGGAGAGAGCACTGAAGCTTTCTTT.

As DNA, the CDR3 is TGTGCCAGCTCACTCGGACAGGGAGGCCGGGGGAGCAATCAGCCCCAGCATTTT. This translates into CASSLGQGGRGSNQPQHF. The chain has TRBV18 and TRBJ1-5; 8 bases agree with TRBD1. Germline values: CDR1 KGHSH, CDR2 LQKENI. The CDR3 spans 18 residues. Trimming removed 4 bases from V and 1 base from J; junction bases left unmatched: 12.

The chain has TRBV10-2 and TRBJ1-3; 11 bases line up with TRBD1. This CDR3 region has 15 residues. The ends lost 6 bases at V and 6 bases at J; junction bases unmatched: 7. Germline values: CDR1 WSHSY, CDR2 SAAADI. The CDR3 loop is CASSGAGQGENTIYF. The DNA of the CDR3 is TGCGCCAGCAGCGGGGCGGGACAGGGGGAAAACACCATATATTTT.

V gene TRBV3-1 (or the pseudogene TRBV3-2) combines with J gene TRBJ1-6, with D hard to call. The V gene's germline CDR1 is LGHDT and CDR2 YNNKEL (reference sequence). There are 15 residues in the CDR3. V was cut by 4 bases and J by 3 bases, with 10 bases left in between. CDR3: CASSPLAGYNSPLHF. The CDR3 bases are TGTGCCAGCAGCCCTCTAGCGGGCTATAATTCACCCCTCCACTTT.

This clone was seen once. V usage is TRBV19 and J usage is TRBJ1-1, with D possibly being TRBD1 (6 bases). The CDR3 totals 10 residues. V lost 9 bases and J lost 6, with 8 bases in between. Germline-derived CDR1 and CDR2 are LNHDA and SQIVND (reference sequence). The DNA of the CDR3 is TGTGCCAGCAGGGGCCCTGAAGCTTTCTTT. Its translation is CASRGPEAFF.

CDR3: CASSLEGGGTNEKLFF. DNA of the CDR3: TGTGCCAGCAGCTTAGAGGGAGGTGGAACTAATGAAAAACTGTTTTTT. V and J are TRBV7-9 and TRBJ1-4; D is unclear. From germline, CDR1 is SEHNR and CDR2 FQNEAQ (reference sequence). The CDR3 contains 16 residues. V was pared by 1 base and J by 1 base, with 10 bases between.

The chain links TRBV10-1 to TRBJ2-2; D gene uncertain. The V and J ends lost 5 bases and 6 bases respectively, with 7 bases between them. CDR3 length: 12 residues. Germline loops: CDR1 WNHNN, CDR2 SYGVQD (reference sequence). The CDR3 loop is CASSSGSGELFF. The CDR3 DNA sequence: TGCGCCAGCAGTTCGGGTTCCGGGGAGCTGTTTTTT.

The chain uses TRBV28 and TRBJ2-2; D is perhaps TRBD2 (5 bases). Germline V gene data show CDR1 as MDHEN and CDR2 as SYDVKM. Trimming removed 7 bases from V and 3 bases from J, with 12 bases in between. CDR3 size: 14 residues. The CDR3 nucleotides read TGTGCCAGCACCCCCAGCGGTTACACCGGGGAGCTGTTTTTT. It encodes CASTPSGYTGELFF.

The chain joins TRBV4-1 to TRBJ1-1, with TRBD1 identical over 7 bases. The CDR3 loop spans 14 amino acids. Germline loops: CDR1 MGHRA, CDR2 YSYEKL. V shed 4 bases and J 3 bases; nucleotides not matched to a gene: 5. CDR3 sequence: CASSLRQGYTEAFF. The CDR3, as DNA: TGCGCCAGCAGCCTCCGACAGGGTTACACTGAAGCTTTCTTT.

Regarding this clone: The junction departs from the called germline gene at one end, perhaps through a read error. The genes are TRBV2 and TRBJ2-3, with 11 bases aligning to TRBD1. Germline V lookup: CDR1 SNHLY, CDR2 FYNNEI. The CDR3 spans 16 residues. Here the CDR3 reads CASREGQGANTDTQYF. The CDR3 DNA reads TGTGCCAGCAGGGAAGGACAGGGGGCTAACACAGATACGCAGTATTTT.

V gene TRBV28 combines with J gene TRBJ1-1, with a possible D match to TRBD1 (6 bases). There are 14 residues in the CDR3. The V gene lost 1 base and the J gene lost 1 base, with 7 bases spanning the gap. Germline V gene lookup returns CDR1 MDHEN and CDR2 SYDVKM. CDR3 sequence: CASSLYRANTEAFF. CDR3 sequence (DNA): TGTGCCAGCAGTTTATACAGGGCGAACACTGAAGCTTTCTTT.

The gene calls are TRBV28 and TRBJ1-4, with D tentatively TRBD1 (5 bases). Trimming left V 3 bases short and J 12 bases short, with 20 bases between. The CDR3 covers 15 residues. Per germline, CDR1 MDHEN and CDR2 SYDVKM. As DNA, the CDR3 is TGTGCCAGCAGTTTGGGGATGGTACTGGGGCAAGAACTGTTTTTT. It yields the protein CASSLGMVLGQELFF.

The chain couples TRBV11-2 to TRBJ1-2, with 8 bases lining up with TRBD1. The CDR3 runs 14 residues. Germline V lookup: CDR1 SGHAT, CDR2 FQNNGV. The ends lost 5 bases at V and 10 bases at J; junction bases unmatched: 12. CDR3 amino acids: CASSHIRTGFVYTF. The CDR3 DNA follows: TGTGCCAGCAGCCATATAAGGACAGGGTTCGTCTACACCTTC.

This chain joins TRBV24-1 and TRBJ2-5, with a tentative D call TRBD2 (6 bases). The CDR3 runs 15 residues. The germline V gene encodes CDR1 KGHDR and CDR2 SFDVKD. The V gene lost 3 bases and the J gene lost 5 bases, with 15 bases spanning the gap. The CDR3 loop is CATSDNGGRMETQYF. In DNA form, the CDR3 reads TGTGCCACCAGTGATAACGGAGGGAGGATGGAGACCCAGTACTTC.

This chain links TRBV19 with TRBJ1-3, with TRBD1 as a possible D gene (6 bases). Deletions cut 7 bases from V and 0 bases from J, with 13 bases between. Germline CDR1 and CDR2: LNHDA and SQIVND (reference sequence). This CDR3 is 15 amino acids long. CDR3 sequence reads: CASNSGAFSGNTIYF. The CDR3 DNA follows: TGTGCCAGTAACTCAGGGGCCTTCTCTGGAAACACCATATATTTT.

The chain is built from TRBV5-4 and TRBJ1-1; 8 bases match TRBD1. There are 14 residues in the CDR3. The germline V gene encodes CDR1 SGHNT and CDR2 YYREEE (reference sequence). Trimming at V came to 4 bases and at J to 4 bases, leaving 6 bases not matched to a gene. The CDR3: CASSPQGALTEAFF. The CDR3 coding sequence is TGTGCCAGCAGCCCGCAGGGGGCGCTCACTGAAGCTTTCTTT.

The chain joins TRBV3-1 (or the pseudogene TRBV3-2) to TRBJ2-1; D may be TRBD2 (5 bases). V was clipped by 4 bases and J by 8 bases, with 15 bases between them. The CDR3 spans 14 residues. Germline V gene sequence: CDR1 LGHDT, CDR2 YNNKEL (reference sequence). The CDR3 nucleotides read TGTGCCAGCAGCCGGAGTAGAGGGCTCGATGAGCAGTTCTTC. Translation: CASSRSRGLDEQFF.

The rearrangement uses TRBV19 and TRBJ1-6; TRBD1 matches at 9 bases. V was clipped by 10 bases and J by 13 bases; unmatched bases: 11. The CDR3 runs 13 residues. Germline V gene data show CDR1 as LNHDA and CDR2 as SQIVND (reference sequence). The CDR3 is CATSGTGFRPLHF. CDR3 DNA: TGTGCCACCTCCGGGACAGGGTTTCGGCCCCTCCACTTT.

CDR3 protein: CASSIGGSGTQAFF. The CDR3 region has the DNA TGTGCCAGTAGTATAGGAGGGTCCGGGACACAAGCTTTCTTT. This rearrangement joins TRBV19 to TRBJ1-1; maybe TRBD1 (6 bases). Germline V gene lookup returns CDR1 LNHDA and CDR2 SQIVND (reference sequence). There are 14 residues in the CDR3. V lost 1 base, J lost 9 bases, and 15 bases lay in between.

V usage is TRBV6-5 and J usage is TRBJ2-7, with unresolved D. CDR1 is MNHEY and CDR2 is SVGAGI in the germline V gene. The CDR3 is made up of 12 amino acids. The germline V and J ends were trimmed by 8 bases and 2 bases, with 10 bases remaining between them. The CDR3 coding sequence is TGTGCCAGCGCTGACCTAGCCTACGAGCAGTACTTC. It codes for CASADLAYEQYF.

DNA of the CDR3: TGTGCCAGCTCACCACTAACCGGGAGGGCCGGTGAGCAGTTCTTC. It yields the protein CASSPLTGRAGEQFF. The chain links TRBV18 to TRBJ2-1; 8 bases line up with TRBD2. The V gene's germline CDR1 is KGHSH and CDR2 LQKENI. The CDR3 is made up of 15 amino acids. V was pared by 1 base and J by 9 bases, with 8 bases of the junction left unmatched.

The chain is built from TRBV27 and TRBJ1-2; tentatively, D is TRBD1 (5 bases). Germline loops: CDR1 MNHEY, CDR2 SMNVEV (reference sequence). V lost 1 base and J lost 4, with 13 bases in between. The CDR3 runs 15 residues. Written as DNA, the CDR3 is TGTGCCAGCAGTTTATATCCAGGGCAAAGCTATGGCTACACCTTC. Translating gives CASSLYPGQSYGYTF.

The chain combines TRBV27 with TRBJ2-7; 8 nucleotides agree with TRBD1. The CDR3 sequence is 14 residues long. Per the germline V gene, CDR1 is MNHEY and CDR2 is SMNVEV (reference sequence). J was trimmed by 7 bases and V by 0 bases; bases with no gene match: 5. The CDR3 loop is CASSLSDRAGEQYF. CDR3 sequence (DNA): TGTGCCAGCAGTTTATCGGACAGGGCCGGAGAGCAGTACTTC.